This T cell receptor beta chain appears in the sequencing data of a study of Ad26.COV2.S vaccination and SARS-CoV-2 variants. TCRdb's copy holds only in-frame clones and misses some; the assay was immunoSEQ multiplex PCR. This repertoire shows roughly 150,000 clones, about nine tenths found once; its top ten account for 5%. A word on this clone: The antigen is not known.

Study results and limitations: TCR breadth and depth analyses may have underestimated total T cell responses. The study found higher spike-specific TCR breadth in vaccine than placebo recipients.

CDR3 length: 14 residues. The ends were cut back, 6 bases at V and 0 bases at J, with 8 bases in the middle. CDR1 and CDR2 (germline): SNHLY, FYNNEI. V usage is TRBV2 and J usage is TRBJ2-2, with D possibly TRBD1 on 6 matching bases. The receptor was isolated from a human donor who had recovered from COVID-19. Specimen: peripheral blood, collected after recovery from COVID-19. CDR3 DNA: TGTGCCAGCAGAGGGACACCGAACACCGGGGAGCTGTTTTTT. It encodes CASRGTPNTGELFF.